This T cell receptor (beta chain) was found in a study of CD8 T cells in ankylosing spondylitis. Study outcomes and limitations: In the blood and synovial fluid of reactive arthritis, some motif variants had been previously reported. Disease-linked clones were reportedly significantly enriched in matched ankylosing spondylitis synovial fluid.

The TCR beta libraries were generated through quantitative 5'-RACE incorporating molecular barcodes. Each CDR3 protein is one row after TCRdb ran MiXCR on the 5' RACE reads. The sample has under 150,000 distinct CDR3 sequences; about an eighth are singletons. V was clipped by 9 bases and J by 7 bases, with 19 bases between them. CDR3 length: 14 amino acids. The germline V gene has CDR1 SGHVS and CDR2 FNYEAQ. This clonotype was found many times. Antigen: not known. Material: blood, either unsorted or a sorted T cell fraction (not recorded which). This TCR came from a female donor with ankylosing spondylitis or in good health (not recorded which). The chain joins TRBV7-6 to TRBJ2-1, with D perhaps TRBD1 or TRBD2 (5 bases each). For the CDR3, the DNA is TGTGCCAGGAGGGGAAGGGTAATGAGAAATGAGCAGTTCTTC. Translated, it gives CARRGRVMRNEQFF.